The 14 T cell receptor beta chains listed next were all sequenced from one sample in a study of T cell changes during pregnancy in multiple sclerosis. Assay: immunoSEQ multiplex PCR; the TCRdb copy retains only in-frame clones and omits some. The repertoire holds around 92,000 clones, with around 93% as singletons. Source: peripheral blood, taken in the third trimester of pregnancy. These receptors were collected from a female donor with multiple sclerosis, enrolled in a pregnancy study.

The sample holds one count of this clone. The rearrangement uses TRBV28 and TRBJ1-5, with 10 bases lining up with TRBD1. The length of the CDR3 is 14 residues. J lost 4 bases, V lost 6 bases, and 3 bases had no gene match. The germline gives CDR1 MDHEN, CDR2 SYDVKM. CDR3 bases: TGTGCCAGCAGAAGGACAGGGGGAAATCAGCCCCAGCATTTT. Translating gives CASRRTGGNQPQHF.

This chain uses TRBV5-1 with TRBJ1-2, with 7 bases aligning to TRBD1. J was trimmed by 5 bases and V by 4 bases; bases with no gene match: 14. The germline CDR1 and CDR2 sequences are SGHRS and YFSETQ. The CDR3 extends over 16 amino acids. This CDR3 is CASSPVATGSGYGYTF. DNA for the CDR3: TGCGCCAGCAGCCCTGTCGCGACAGGGAGTGGTTATGGCTACACCTTC.

This clone was counted once. The rearrangement joins TRBV28 to TRBJ1-2; perhaps TRBD1 as D (5 bases). This CDR3 has 15 amino acids. Germline CDR1 is MDHEN and CDR2 is SYDVKM. V dropped 4 bases and J dropped 6 bases, with 18 bases sitting between them. The CDR3, as DNA: TGTGCCAGCAGTTCAGATTTCAGGGTAAAGAATGGCTACACCTTC. Translating gives CASSSDFRVKNGYTF.

The chain uses TRBV25-1 and TRBJ2-5; maybe TRBD2 (6 bases). Looked up from germline, CDR1 is MGHDK and CDR2 is SYGVNS. The V end was cut by 4 bases, the J end by 4 bases, with 13 bases between. CDR3 length: 14 amino acids. The CDR3 DNA sequence: TGTGCCAGCAGTGGCCCGGGAGACGCAGAGACCCAGTACTTC. Residues: CASSGPGDAETQYF.

This rearrangement joins TRBV5-4 to TRBJ1-1, with 7 bases fitting TRBD1. Germline V lookup: CDR1 SGHNT, CDR2 YYREEE (reference sequence). The V and J ends lost 2 bases and 4 bases, in that order; junction bases with no gene match: 2. The CDR3 has 13 amino acids. The CDR3 protein is CASSFPGGTEAFF. The DNA for the CDR3 is TGTGCCAGCAGCTTCCCAGGGGGCACTGAAGCTTTCTTT.

A single count supports this clone. This sequence joins TRBV2 and TRBJ1-4, with D hard to call. The V and J ends lost 4 bases and 10 bases respectively, with 13 bases between them. This CDR3 region has 13 residues. Germline assignment: CDR1 SNHLY and CDR2 FYNNEI. In DNA form, the CDR3 reads TGTGCCAGCAGTGTTCACCAGGAAGGAAAACTGTTTTTT. Residues: CASSVHQEGKLFF.

The V and J genes are TRBV9 and TRBJ1-2, with a possible D match to TRBD1 (5 bases). Germline V CDR1 and CDR2: SGDLS, YYNGEE. The CDR3 length is 13 residues. Trimming left V 3 bases short and J 6 bases short, with 12 bases between. The CDR3 nucleotides read TGTGCCAGCAGCGCGACCCCAGGGAATGGCTACACCTTC. Its translation: CASSATPGNGYTF.

The rearrangement links TRBV2 to TRBJ1-4; D uncertain. This CDR3 comprises 14 residues. Between the trimmed V and J ends, which lost 5 bases and 4 bases, there was a span of 11 bases. Germline CDR1 and CDR2: SNHLY and FYNNEI. The CDR3 protein is CASSKRLDNEKLFF. The CDR3 DNA sequence: TGTGCCAGCAGTAAGCGGTTGGATAATGAAAAACTGTTTTTT. Based on the CDR3 plus reference TRBV2 and TRBJ1-4, the full variable domain is EPEVTQTPSHQVTQMGQEVILRCVPISNHLYFYWYRQILGQKVEFLVSFYNNEISEKSEIFDDQFSVERPDGSNFTLKIRSTKLEDSAMYFCASSKRLDNEKLFFGSGTQLSVL.

This rearrangement joins TRBV7-6 to TRBJ2-1; 9 bases agree with TRBD2. The CDR3 consists of 15 residues. Trimming at V came to 3 bases and at J to 4 bases, leaving 4 bases not matched to a gene. Per germline, CDR1 SGHVS and CDR2 FNYEAQ. DNA of the CDR3: TGTGCCAGCAGCTTGACGACTAGCGGTTACAATGAGCAGTTCTTC. Its translation: CASSLTTSGYNEQFF.

The chain combines TRBV27 with TRBJ1-3; D might be TRBD1 (6 bases). Germline V gives CDR1 MNHEY, CDR2 SMNVEV (reference sequence). The CDR3 extends over 15 amino acids. Trimming shortened V by 5 bases and J by 0 bases, and 11 bases separated the two germline ends. The CDR3 nucleotides are TGTGCCAGCAGTCAGGACAGCAGCTCTGGAAACACCATATATTTT. This encodes CASSQDSSSGNTIYF.

The chain links TRBV18 to TRBJ1-4; D is possibly TRBD1 (5 bases). The CDR3 is made up of 15 amino acids. Looked up from germline, CDR1 is KGHSH and CDR2 is LQKENI. Trimming removed 1 base from V and 7 bases from J, with 13 bases in between. The CDR3, as DNA: TGTGCCAGCTCACCACAGCAGTGGACAAGTGAAAAACTGTTTTTT. Translation: CASSPQQWTSEKLFF.

The chain has TRBV9 and TRBJ2-1; no definite D call. Trimming left V 4 bases short and J 1 base short, with 15 bases between. Germline V gene data show CDR1 as SGDLS and CDR2 as YYNGEE. This CDR3 is 16 amino acids long. Here the CDR3 reads CASSPPPTLSYNEQFF. The CDR3 bases are TGTGCCAGCAGCCCCCCCCCAACTCTTTCCTACAATGAGCAGTTCTTC.

This clone appeared once. The chain has TRBV4-2 and TRBJ1-2, with no clear D. Trimming removed 0 bases from V and 2 bases from J, with 7 bases in between. Germline-derived CDR1 and CDR2 are LGHNA and YNFKEQ. This CDR3 region has 14 residues. The CDR3 region has the DNA TGTGCCAGCAGCCAAGATGGCGGGAACTATGGCTACACCTTC. Protein sequence: CASSQDGGNYGYTF.

The V gene is TRBV5-4, the J gene TRBJ2-1, with 8 nucleotides matching TRBD2. After removal of 4 bases from V and 1 base from J, the junction contained 7 bases not matched to a gene. This CDR3 contains 16 residues. Per the germline V gene, CDR1 is SGHNT and CDR2 is YYREEE (reference sequence). CDR3 sequence reads: CASSRSGSRSYNEQFF. DNA of the CDR3: TGTGCCAGCAGCCGGAGCGGGAGTAGGTCCTACAATGAGCAGTTCTTC.